This T cell receptor (beta chain) comes out of a study of PD-1 blockade in classical Hodgkin lymphoma (TCRdb year 2020). General notes on the study: Nivolumab dosing was 3 mg/kg intravenously every 2 weeks, continuing until either disease progression or unacceptable toxicity. A peripheral blood immune signature of response to PD-1 blockade in classical Hodgkin lymphoma was defined using TCR beta sequencing and CyTOF.

The time point label of this sample denotes: cycle 1 day 1 (C1D1), immediately before nivolumab initiation. Every trial patient had relapsed following autologous stem cell transplantation, and prior brentuximab vedotin exposure was what differed among cohorts A, B and C. The trial cohort was composed of about 60 patients with relapsed/refractory classical Hodgkin lymphoma, for whom complete response, partial response or progressive disease was recorded as best overall response. Trial patients were treated with single-agent nivolumab in the multi-cohort phase II CheckMate 205 trial. An independent review committee assessed best overall response by applying the 2007 International Working Group response criteria. PBMCs from the trial were collected at three points: immediately before nivolumab initiation (C1D1), and during therapy at cycle 2 day 1 and cycle 4 day 1. Peripheral blood was collected in 8 mL Vacutainer Cell Preparation Tubes, from which PBMCs were isolated by centrifugation and then cryopreserved.

Genomic DNA was isolated using the Qiagen DNeasy kit from unsorted PBMCs as well as from negatively selected CD4+ and CD8+ fractions. TCR beta CDR3 regions were amplified by immunoSEQ multiplex PCR using primers annealing to V and J segments. A synthetic immune receptor repertoire was used to minimize amplification bias, and any residual bias was removed computationally once sequencing was done. The original methods were these. Custom Python scripts were used to quantify repertoire diversity as the Shannon entropy index. Unsorted, CD4+ and CD8+ repertoires were examined separately, except in combined analyses, for which CD4+ and CD8+ sequences were merged in silico. Clonal expansion was defined as at least a 2-fold frequency increase after treatment relative to C1D1, with a pseudocount of 0.5 for undetected baseline clones. Clones with 0 or 1 copy at C1D1 were classified as singleton clones, and clones with 2 or more copies were classified as non-singleton clones. By matching protein sequences in sorted samples from the same patient, clones expanded in unsorted samples were annotated as CD4+, CD8+ or unknown. Wilcoxon tests on paired samples were used to test changes in diversity from C1D1 to C4D1. TCRdb holds this immuneACCESS table with in-frame rearrangements only. Some clones are missing; in checked studies, unresolved V genes explain under half, and the rest has no known cause. V and J calls and clone size are copied from that table; D and trimming were computed from the DNA. This sample lists 80,000 to 100,000 clones; 80% to 95% were detected once. The ten largest clones take up approximately 2.8% of the sample.

Overall study results and their limits: Baseline diversity similar to that of newly diagnosed patients was observed in trial patients achieving complete response, whereas significantly lower diversity was observed in partial responders and progressors. The study covered only a single clinical trial cohort, and the causes of the repertoire differences, possibly disease activity or prior therapy, were still not defined. Baseline TCR diversity was reported to be lower in newly diagnosed patients than in healthy donors, and even lower in relapsed/refractory patients. A significant rise by C4D1 was seen in CD4+ but not CD8+ TCR diversity (p=0.0027 vs p=0.16), with the rise being most apparent in complete responders (p=0.02). Lower diversity was seen in patients whose nivolumab began less than 1 year after ASCT, and these patients were left out of later analyses so that immune reconstitution would not confound the results.

Of note for this clone: Its specific antigen is unknown. Base-call qualities are not available, and no considerably larger clone is one nucleotide away.

The source is a human donor with classical Hodgkin lymphoma. This material consisted of peripheral blood mononuclear cells (PBMCs), taken at baseline.

Here is the DNA: TGTGCCAGTAGTTTCCAGTTCGAGTCACATACGCAGTATTTT. Its amino acids are CASSFQFESHTQYF. The sequence links TRBV19 to TRBJ2-3; no D gene can be assigned with confidence. V loses 5 bases, J loses 7 bases, and the germline ends lie 16 bases apart. The germline V gene (reference sequence) sets CDR1 to LNHDA and CDR2 to SQIVND. Taken from cysteine to phenylalanine, the CDR3 has 14 residues. CDR3 DNA is the only sequence kept; it has 42 bases, read in frame from the first base. The entire variable domain, with the stretches around the CDR3 drawn from the reference TRBV19 and TRBJ2-3 proteins, is DGGITQSPKYLFRKEGQNVTLSCEQNLNHDAMYWYRQDPGQGLRLIYYSQIVNDFQKGDIAEGYSVSREKKESFPLTVTSAQKNPTAFYLCASSFQFESHTQYFGPGTRLTVL.